This TCR beta chain derives from a study of T cell responses to AZD1222 COVID-19 vaccine. Study conclusions and caveats: Variant regions that are unmutated are reportedly the target of nearly half of spike-specific TCRs. Every sample of the repertoires postdated the peak T cell response. There were mostly white British donors and more females than males, and clonal diversity was possibly underestimated. It was only 6 or 7 AZD1222 recipients who were seropositive at baseline.

Points on this clone: Antigen: not known.

The CDR3 is 12 residues long. Germline CDR1 is SGHNT and CDR2 is YENEEA. Trimming took 1 base from V and 2 from J, leaving 3 bases between them. The protocol was immunoSEQ multiplex PCR, while the TCRdb copy is restricted to in-frame clones and leaves out a portion. The repertoire holds some 120,000 clones, 88% seen once, with approximately 6% in the top ten. Material: peripheral blood, obtained 28 days after the second AZD1222 dose. The chain has TRBV11-3 and TRBJ2-7; D is ambiguous. This sequence originates from an adult who received the AZD1222 COVID-19 vaccine. The CDR3 DNA is TGTGCCAGCAGCTTAGTCACCTACGAGCAGTACTTC. Translation: CASSLVTYEQYF.